This is a list of T cell receptor beta chains from one sample in a study of post-analysis software for immune sequencing data. TCRdb analysed the PCR reads with MiXCR anew, one entry per CDR3 protein. The sample shows about 430,000 distinct CDR3 sequences, approximately 38% of them seen only once. The sample comprised blood. Source of these receptors: a girl aged 2-10 years with multiple sclerosis. Each CDR3 is given with its conserved first and last residue. The order of the fields is D gene, J gene, V gene, clone size, CDR3 protein, CDR3 DNA. The D gene is left open where the match is weak. Some rows mark clone size as missing; the rest say once, few, many or name a class of expanded clone.

d_call: TRBD1; j_call: TRBJ2-7; v_call: TRBV24-1; clone_size: few; cdr3_aa: CATSDLSVDRRPNSYEQYF; cdr3_nt: TGTGCCACCAGTGACCTCTCTGTGGACAGGAGACCAAACTCCTACGAGCAGTACTTC
d_call: NA; j_call: TRBJ1-4; v_call: TRBV7-2; clone_size: NA; cdr3_aa: CASSRQVHEKLFF; cdr3_nt: TGTGCCAGCTCTAGACAGGTGCATGAAAAACTGTTTTTT
d_call: NA; j_call: TRBJ2-7; v_call: TRBV9; clone_size: many; cdr3_aa: CASSVGAGETYEQYF; cdr3_nt: TGTGCCAGCAGCGTAGGGGCAGGGGAGACCTACGAGCAGTACTTC
d_call: NA; j_call: TRBJ1-2; v_call: TRBV20-1; clone_size: few; cdr3_aa: CSATDPGGPPNYGYTF; cdr3_nt: TGCAGTGCCACTGACCCCGGGGGACCTCCTAACTATGGCTACACCTTC
d_call: NA; j_call: TRBJ2-1; v_call: TRBV28; clone_size: few; cdr3_aa: CASSKFSGYEQFF; cdr3_nt: TGTGCCAGCAGCAAATTTTCAGGGTATGAGCAGTTCTTC
d_call: TRBD1; j_call: TRBJ1-4; v_call: TRBV5-1; clone_size: NA; cdr3_aa: CASTLTGQGPEKLFF; cdr3_nt: TGCGCCAGCACCTTAACGGGACAGGGGCCTGAAAAACTGTTTTTT
d_call: TRBD1; j_call: TRBJ2-1; v_call: TRBV25-1; clone_size: NA; cdr3_aa: CASSDPTGGSYNEQFF; cdr3_nt: TGTGCCAGCAGTGATCCGACAGGGGGCTCCTACAATGAGCAGTTCTTC
d_call: TRBD1; j_call: TRBJ1-5; v_call: TRBV11-2; clone_size: NA; cdr3_aa: CASSLGSGTAVAQHF; cdr3_nt: TGTGCCAGCAGCTTAGGCTCCGGGACAGCGGTAGCCCAGCATTTT
d_call: NA; j_call: TRBJ2-7; v_call: TRBV7-3; clone_size: NA; cdr3_aa: CASSLIERSRSYEQYF; cdr3_nt: TGTGCCAGCAGCTTAATTGAACGGTCACGCTCCTACGAGCAGTACTTC
d_call: TRBD1; j_call: TRBJ2-3; v_call: TRBV7-9; clone_size: NA; cdr3_aa: CASSLGWDRVGTDTQYF; cdr3_nt: TGTGCCAGCAGCCTAGGCTGGGACAGGGTCGGGACAGATACGCAGTATTTT
d_call: TRBD2; j_call: TRBJ2-1; v_call: TRBV4-2; clone_size: NA; cdr3_aa: CASSQVVGLAVNEQFF; cdr3_nt: TGTGCCAGCAGCCAAGTGGTAGGACTAGCGGTCAATGAGCAGTTCTTC
d_call: NA; j_call: TRBJ2-7; v_call: TRBV9; clone_size: NA; cdr3_aa: CASSVKVLGQTSYEQYF; cdr3_nt: TGTGCCAGCAGCGTAAAAGTTCTCGGACAGACCTCCTACGAGCAGTACTTC
d_call: NA; j_call: TRBJ2-7; v_call: TRBV12-3/TRBV12-4; clone_size: NA; cdr3_aa: CASSSDGETRYF; cdr3_nt: TGTGCCAGCAGTTCCGACGGAGAGACCCGGTACTTC
d_call: NA; j_call: TRBJ2-3; v_call: TRBV7-2; clone_size: few; cdr3_aa: CASSLARGGGLVGRIPSTDTQYF; cdr3_nt: TGTGCCAGCAGCCTCGCGCGGGGTGGAGGACTGGTGGGGAGAATTCCTAGCACAGATACGCAGTATTTT
d_call: TRBD1; j_call: TRBJ2-5; v_call: TRBV5-1; clone_size: NA; cdr3_aa: CASRFQGAQEQYF; cdr3_nt: TGCGCCAGCAGATTCCAGGGGGCTCAGGAGCAGTACTTC
d_call: TRBD1; j_call: TRBJ2-7; v_call: TRBV6-5; clone_size: NA; cdr3_aa: CASRPPGQGAGEQYF; cdr3_nt: TGTGCCAGCAGACCCCCGGGACAGGGGGCGGGCGAGCAGTACTTC
d_call: NA; j_call: TRBJ1-4; v_call: TRBV6-1; clone_size: NA; cdr3_aa: CASSGKPFGANEKLFF; cdr3_nt: TGTGCCAGCAGTGGGAAACCCTTCGGGGCTAATGAAAAACTGTTTTTT
d_call: NA; j_call: TRBJ2-3; v_call: TRBV20-1; clone_size: NA; cdr3_aa: CSAPQDNTDTQYF; cdr3_nt: TGCAGTGCTCCCCAGGACAACACAGATACGCAGTATTTT
d_call: TRBD1; j_call: TRBJ1-2; v_call: TRBV7-2; clone_size: few; cdr3_aa: CARPTGQNYGYTF; cdr3_nt: TGTGCCAGACCGACAGGGCAAAACTATGGCTACACCTTC
d_call: NA; j_call: TRBJ1-1; v_call: TRBV15; clone_size: few; cdr3_aa: CATSGHVDTEAFF; cdr3_nt: TGTGCCACCAGCGGACATGTGGACACTGAAGCTTTCTTT
d_call: TRBD1; j_call: TRBJ2-1; v_call: TRBV15; clone_size: NA; cdr3_aa: CATRIYRGTSTYNEQFF; cdr3_nt: TGTGCCACCAGGATATACAGGGGGACCTCAACCTACAATGAGCAGTTCTTC
d_call: TRBD2; j_call: TRBJ2-5; v_call: TRBV30; clone_size: NA; cdr3_aa: CAWSVGPSGQETQYF; cdr3_nt: TGTGCCTGGAGTGTAGGTCCTAGCGGACAAGAGACCCAGTACTTC
d_call: NA; j_call: TRBJ2-1; v_call: TRBV20-1; clone_size: NA; cdr3_aa: CSATNNNEQFF; cdr3_nt: TGCAGTGCCACGAATAACAATGAGCAGTTCTTC
d_call: TRBD2; j_call: TRBJ2-1; v_call: TRBV9; clone_size: NA; cdr3_aa: CASSVRVRGLTPNNEQFF; cdr3_nt: TGTGCCAGCAGCGTAAGGGTGCGGGGACTAACCCCTAACAATGAGCAGTTCTTC
d_call: TRBD2; j_call: TRBJ2-1; v_call: TRBV20-1; clone_size: NA; cdr3_aa: CSASPETGGDEQFF; cdr3_nt: TGCAGTGCTAGCCCCGAGACGGGAGGTGATGAGCAGTTCTTC
d_call: NA; j_call: TRBJ2-3; v_call: TRBV7-3; clone_size: few; cdr3_aa: CASSLLVTDTQYF; cdr3_nt: TGTGCCAGCAGCTTACTAGTCACAGATACGCAGTATTTT
d_call: NA; j_call: TRBJ2-7; v_call: TRBV7-9; clone_size: few; cdr3_aa: CASSSGTGTPSYEQYF; cdr3_nt: TGTGCCAGCAGCTCCGGAACCGGGACACCCTCCTACGAGCAGTACTTC
d_call: NA; j_call: TRBJ1-2; v_call: TRBV7-2; clone_size: few; cdr3_aa: CASSGDRTPNYGYTF; cdr3_nt: TGTGCCAGCAGCGGGGATCGGACTCCTAACTATGGCTACACCTTC
d_call: TRBD1; j_call: TRBJ1-4; v_call: TRBV9; clone_size: NA; cdr3_aa: CASSLSTGRDEKLFF; cdr3_nt: TGTGCCAGCAGCCTCTCGACAGGGAGGGATGAAAAACTGTTTTTT
d_call: NA; j_call: TRBJ1-1; v_call: TRBV7-9; clone_size: NA; cdr3_aa: CASVVGPSGAFF; cdr3_nt: TGTGCCAGCGTCGTGGGCCCGAGCGGAGCTTTCTTT
d_call: TRBD2; j_call: TRBJ2-1; v_call: TRBV4-1; clone_size: few; cdr3_aa: CASSEFTSDNEQFF; cdr3_nt: TGCGCCAGCAGCGAGTTTACTAGCGACAATGAGCAGTTCTTC
d_call: NA; j_call: TRBJ2-7; v_call: TRBV10-3; clone_size: NA; cdr3_aa: CAIGQSYEQYF; cdr3_nt: TGTGCCATCGGACAATCCTACGAGCAGTACTTC
d_call: NA; j_call: TRBJ1-1; v_call: TRBV29-1; clone_size: few; cdr3_aa: CSALIRGENTEAFF; cdr3_nt: TGCAGCGCTTTGATCCGGGGAGAGAACACTGAAGCTTTCTTT
d_call: TRBD1; j_call: TRBJ2-7; v_call: TRBV28; clone_size: NA; cdr3_aa: CAILAGTGWQEQYF; cdr3_nt: TGTGCCATCCTTGCCGGGACAGGGTGGCAGGAGCAGTACTTC
d_call: NA; j_call: TRBJ2-3; v_call: TRBV28; clone_size: few; cdr3_aa: CASSLIQGATDTQYF; cdr3_nt: TGTGCCAGCAGTTTAATCCAGGGAGCCACAGATACGCAGTATTTT
d_call: TRBD1; j_call: TRBJ2-7; v_call: TRBV4-1; clone_size: few; cdr3_aa: CASSLRDSPPYEQYF; cdr3_nt: TGCGCCAGCAGCCTCCGGGACAGTCCCCCCTACGAGCAGTACTTC
d_call: NA; j_call: TRBJ2-7; v_call: TRBV6-1; clone_size: NA; cdr3_aa: CASSLSSEKGSTYEQYF; cdr3_nt: TGTGCCAGCAGCCTCAGTTCGGAGAAGGGTTCAACCTACGAGCAGTACTTC
d_call: NA; j_call: TRBJ2-2; v_call: TRBV7-2; clone_size: NA; cdr3_aa: CASRQGGSAGELFF; cdr3_nt: TGTGCCAGCCGGCAGGGGGGCTCTGCCGGGGAGCTGTTTTTT
d_call: NA; j_call: TRBJ1-1; v_call: TRBV5-6; clone_size: NA; cdr3_aa: CASSSAWGGGAFF; cdr3_nt: TGTGCCAGCAGCTCGGCTTGGGGAGGAGGCGCTTTCTTT
d_call: TRBD2; j_call: TRBJ2-3; v_call: TRBV29-1; clone_size: many; cdr3_aa: CSVPALAGGADTQYF; cdr3_nt: TGCAGCGTTCCAGCCCTAGCGGGAGGAGCAGATACGCAGTATTTT
d_call: TRBD1; j_call: TRBJ2-7; v_call: TRBV12-5; clone_size: few; cdr3_aa: CASGTGQRTYEQYF; cdr3_nt: TGTGCTAGTGGCACGGGACAGCGAACCTACGAGCAGTACTTC
d_call: TRBD1; j_call: TRBJ2-5; v_call: TRBV5-1; clone_size: NA; cdr3_aa: CASRAGTGIRETQYF; cdr3_nt: TGCGCCAGCAGGGCCGGGACAGGTATACGGGAGACCCAGTACTTC
d_call: NA; j_call: TRBJ1-2; v_call: TRBV5-6; clone_size: NA; cdr3_aa: CASSSLGSNYGYTF; cdr3_nt: TGTGCCAGCAGCTCTCTCGGATCTAACTATGGCTACACCTTC
d_call: TRBD1; j_call: TRBJ1-4; v_call: TRBV7-2; clone_size: NA; cdr3_aa: CASSRTGEENEKLFF; cdr3_nt: TGTGCCAGCAGTCGGACAGGGGAGGAGAATGAAAAACTGTTTTTT
d_call: TRBD1; j_call: TRBJ2-3; v_call: TRBV18; clone_size: NA; cdr3_aa: CASSKTGGEVDTQYF; cdr3_nt: TGTGCCAGCTCGAAGACAGGGGGCGAGGTAGATACGCAGTATTTT